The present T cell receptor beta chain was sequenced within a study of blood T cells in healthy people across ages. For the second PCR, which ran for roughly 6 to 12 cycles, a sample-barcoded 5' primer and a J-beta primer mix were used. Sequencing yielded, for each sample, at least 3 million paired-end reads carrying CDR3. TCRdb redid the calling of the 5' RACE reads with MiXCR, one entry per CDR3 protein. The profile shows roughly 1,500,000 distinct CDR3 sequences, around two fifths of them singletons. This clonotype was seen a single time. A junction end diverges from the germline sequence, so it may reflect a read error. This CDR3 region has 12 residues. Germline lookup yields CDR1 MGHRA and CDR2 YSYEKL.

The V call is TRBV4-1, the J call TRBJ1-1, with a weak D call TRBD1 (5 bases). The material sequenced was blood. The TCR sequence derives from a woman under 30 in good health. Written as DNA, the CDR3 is TGCGCCAACAGCCTGGGGCTCGGACAAGCTTTCTTT. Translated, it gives CANSLGLGQAFF.